One and the same sample provided the 11 T cell receptor beta chains below, sequenced in a study of blood T cells in healthy people across ages. Combining a sample-barcoded 5' primer with a J-beta primer mix, a second PCR ran for roughly 7 to 11 cycles. TCRdb independently ran MiXCR on the 5' RACE reads; one entry per CDR3 protein. This table holds about 900,000 distinct CDR3 sequences, around 62% found once. Sequenced sample: blood. These TCRs come from a man aged 25-45 years in good health.

The gene calls are TRBV10-3 and TRBJ2-6, with no clear D. There are 13 residues in the CDR3. V shed 8 bases and J shed 0 bases, with 5 bases lying between them. Germline V gene sequence: CDR1 ENHRY, CDR2 SYGVKD. This chain's CDR3 is CAIEDSGANVLTF. CDR3 in DNA: TGTGCCATCGAGGACTCTGGGGCCAACGTCCTGACTTTC.

In this sample, this clonotype turned up once. The chain joins TRBV27 to TRBJ2-7, with no clear D. This CDR3 spans 13 amino acids. V was cut by 4 bases and J by 6 bases, with 13 bases left in between. Germline CDR1 reads MNHEY; CDR2 reads SMNVEV (reference sequence). CDR3 DNA: TGTGCCAGCAGTTCCTTGGACCACCGCGAGCAGTACTTC. Its translation is CASSSLDHREQYF.

CDR3 sequence (DNA): TGTGCCAGCAGCTCCGGACTAGCGGGGAAGGGACATGAGACCCAGTACTTC. Protein sequence: CASSSGLAGKGHETQYF. The V and J genes are TRBV7-2 and TRBJ2-5, with 12 bases aligning to TRBD2. CDR1 and CDR2 from the germline V gene are SGHTA and FQGNSA. This CDR3 is built from 17 residues. V gave up 4 bases and J gave up 5 bases; unmatched junction bases: 11.

This chain uses TRBV7-9 with TRBJ1-2; TRBD1 matches at 10 bases. From germline, CDR1 is SEHNR and CDR2 FQNEAQ (reference sequence). J was trimmed by 7 bases and V by 1 base; bases with no gene match: 6. This CDR3 is built from 15 residues. The CDR3 loop is CASSLEGQGNGGYTF. In nucleotides, the CDR3 is TGTGCCAGCAGCTTAGAGGGACAGGGGAATGGTGGCTACACCTTC.

CDR3 DNA sequence: TGTGCCATCAGAGCAGGAGAAAGAGGTGAGCAGTTCTTC. Its translation: CAIRAGERGEQFF. The gene calls are TRBV10-3 and TRBJ2-1; no clear D. The CDR3 consists of 13 residues. Germline CDR1 is ENHRY and CDR2 is SYGVKD. Trimming left V 6 bases short and J 9 bases short, with 15 bases between.

The rearrangement uses TRBV12-3 or TRBV12-4 and TRBJ2-4; 8 bases line up with TRBD2. Unmatched junction bases numbered 9, after V lost 6 bases and J lost 8 bases. The CDR3 sequence is 14 residues long. The CDR3 loop reads CASRARGGLHIQYF. The CDR3 DNA reads as TGTGCCAGCAGAGCACGGGGGGGCCTACACATTCAGTACTTC.

This clonotype was found once. This chain connects TRBV12-3 or TRBV12-4 to TRBJ2-1; the D gene could be TRBD1 or TRBD2 (7 bases each). This CDR3 is built from 15 residues. With 10 bases removed from V and 2 bases from J, the gap between germline ends came to 18 bases. CDR3 region: CAITWEGAPYNEQFF. CDR3 sequence (DNA): TGTGCCATCACGTGGGAGGGGGCCCCCTACAATGAGCAGTTCTTC.

The count of this clonotype is one. The gene calls are TRBV20-1 and TRBJ2-5; perhaps D is TRBD1 or TRBD2 (6 bases each). CDR1 and CDR2 from the germline V gene are DFQATT and SNEGSKA (reference sequence). V dropped 8 bases and J dropped 1 base, with 17 bases sitting between them. This CDR3 has 14 amino acids. Here the CDR3 DNA reads TGCAGTTCCCAGGGTGAGGGGGGCCAAGAGACCCAGTACTTC. Translating gives CSSQGEGGQETQYF.

J is TRBJ2-1 and V is TRBV7-9, with 12 nucleotides matching TRBD2. V lost 5 bases, J lost 4 bases, and 6 bases stayed unmatched. This CDR3 has 16 residues. Germline CDR1 is SEHNR and CDR2 is FQNEAQ (reference sequence). For the CDR3, the DNA is TGTGCCAGCAGCCCTGAAGGACTAGCGGGGTACAATGAGCAGTTCTTC. This sequence encodes CASSPEGLAGYNEQFF. The whole variable domain, remainder taken from reference TRBV7-9 and TRBJ2-1, is DTGVSQNPRHKITKRGQNVTFRCDPISEHNRLYWYRQTLGQGPEFLTYFQNEAQLEKSRLLSDRFSAERPKGSFSTLEIQRTEQGDSAMYLCASSPEGLAGYNEQFFGPGTRLTVL.

This sequence joins TRBV3-1 and TRBJ2-7; 8 bases agree with TRBD2. The end of the DNA aligns better with TRBJ2-5, so the J call may be wrong. CDR1 and CDR2 (germline): LGHDT, YNNKEL (reference sequence). This CDR3 has 15 residues. As DNA, the CDR3 is TGTGCCAGCAGCCAAGATTCGCGGGGGGAAGAGACCCAGTACTTC. Protein: CASSQDSRGEETQYF.

This clonotype has a handful of counts. The J gene is TRBJ2-6, the V gene TRBV10-3; D possibly corresponds to TRBD1 (6 bases). Looked up from germline, CDR1 is ENHRY and CDR2 is SYGVKD. Trimming took off 0 bases at V and 9 bases at J, with 15 bases between the two ends. The CDR3 is 16 residues long. The chain's CDR3 is CAISESSGRGDNVLTF. The DNA of the CDR3 is TGTGCCATCAGTGAGTCGTCGGGCAGGGGAGACAACGTCCTGACTTTC.